The entry below gives a single T cell receptor (beta chain) sequence along with its context. Its target is not known. Before being chosen for sequencing, patients had shown CD8+CD57+ cell expansion by flow cytometry. Receipt of therapy had not occurred in any patient by the time of blood sampling. V lost 5 bases to trimming and J lost 0 bases; unmatched junction nucleotides: 20. CDR3 length: 20 amino acids. Germline CDR1 reads MGHDK; CDR2 reads SYGVNS. Researchers used genomic DNA as the template to profile TCR beta VDJ and CDR3. TCRdb itself ran the reads through MiXCR, one entry per CDR3 protein. Of about 150,000 distinct CDR3 sequences in the sample, around half were seen once. This sample was included in a study of CD8+CD57+ T cells in acquired aplastic anemia. Findings and limits, study-wide: Significant differences in CD8+ Simpson's diversity were not observed between patients and controls.

This chain uses TRBV25-1 with TRBJ2-7, with 9 bases aligning to TRBD1. The TCR was taken from a human donor with aplastic anemia. Sequenced: sorted CD4+, CD8+, or CD8+CD57+ T cells (not recorded which) from PBMCs. CDR3 residues: CASSLALVGGQGGDSYEQYF. The CDR3 DNA follows: TGTGCCAGCAGTTTAGCGCTGGTGGGGGGACAGGGAGGGGACTCCTACGAGCAGTACTTC.